The text below deals with one T cell receptor (beta chain). The data belong to a study of T cell changes during pregnancy in multiple sclerosis. V gave up 5 bases and J gave up 3 bases; unmatched junction bases: 4. There are 13 residues in the CDR3. The V gene's germline CDR1 is MNHEY and CDR2 SMNVEV (reference sequence). Data came from immunoSEQ multiplex PCR; TCRdb stores just in-frame clones and leaves some out. The sample yields fewer than 15,000 clones, approximately 86% seen once. The gene calls are TRBV27 and TRBJ2-7; 7 bases are shared with TRBD2. The receptor comes from a female donor with multiple sclerosis, enrolled in a pregnancy study. Sample: CD8+ T cells from peripheral blood mononuclear cells, taken in the first trimester of pregnancy. CDR3 in amino acids: CASSRTRSYEQYF. CDR3 nucleotide sequence: TGTGCCAGCAGTCGGACTAGGAGCTACGAGCAGTACTTC.